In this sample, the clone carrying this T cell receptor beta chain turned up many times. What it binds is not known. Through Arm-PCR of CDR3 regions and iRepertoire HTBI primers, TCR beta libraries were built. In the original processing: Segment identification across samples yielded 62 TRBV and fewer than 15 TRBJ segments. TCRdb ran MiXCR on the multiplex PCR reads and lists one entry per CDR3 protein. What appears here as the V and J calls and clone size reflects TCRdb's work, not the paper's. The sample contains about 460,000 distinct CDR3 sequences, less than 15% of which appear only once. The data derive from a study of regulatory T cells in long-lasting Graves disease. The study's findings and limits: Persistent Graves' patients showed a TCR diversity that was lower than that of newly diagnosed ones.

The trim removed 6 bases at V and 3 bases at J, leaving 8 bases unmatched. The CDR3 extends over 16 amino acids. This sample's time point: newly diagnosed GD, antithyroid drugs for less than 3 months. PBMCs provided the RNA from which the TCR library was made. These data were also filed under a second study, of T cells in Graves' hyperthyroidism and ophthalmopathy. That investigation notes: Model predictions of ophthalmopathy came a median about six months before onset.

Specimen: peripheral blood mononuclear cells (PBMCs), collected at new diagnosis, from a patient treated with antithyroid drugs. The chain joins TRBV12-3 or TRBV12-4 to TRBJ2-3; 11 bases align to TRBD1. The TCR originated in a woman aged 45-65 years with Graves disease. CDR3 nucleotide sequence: TGTGCCAGCAGCGCGGGGGGGACAGGGGGGACAGATACGCAGTATTTT. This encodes CASSAGGTGGTDTQYF.